The next 17 T cell receptor beta chains were all read from a single sample in a study of OX40 agonist ivuxolimab in advanced cancers. Here immunoSEQ multiplex PCR was the method, and the copy in TCRdb shows in-frame clones only, minus some. The sample consists of 85,000 to 100,000 clones, 94% of them appearing once. The input for sequencing was CD4+ or CD8+ T cells sorted from blood, taken in a trial of the OX40 agonist ivuxolimab. The receptors originated from an adult with an advanced solid tumor such as melanoma, head and neck, liver or kidney cancer.

V usage is TRBV21-1 and J usage is TRBJ1-2. TRBV21-1 is a pseudogene locus. CDR3 length equals 15 residues. The CDR3 protein is CASSKGEGRDYGYTF. CDR3 DNA: TGTGCCAGCAGCAAAGGGGAGGGACGGGACTATGGCTACACCTTC.

V and J are TRBV7-9 and TRBJ2-1; D is undetermined. This CDR3 comprises 13 residues. Per the germline V gene, CDR1 is SEHNR and CDR2 is FQNEAQ (reference sequence). With 0 bases removed from V and 9 bases from J, the gap between germline ends came to 9 bases. This CDR3 reads CASSLALATEQFF. The DNA for the CDR3 is TGTGCCAGCAGCTTAGCGTTGGCAACTGAGCAGTTCTTC.

This chain links TRBV2 with TRBJ1-5; D call uncertain. The CDR3 consists of 13 residues. Germline assignment: CDR1 SNHLY and CDR2 FYNNEI. V dropped 4 bases and J dropped 5 bases, with 9 bases sitting between them. The CDR3 is CASSGRFHQPQHF. In DNA, the CDR3 is TGTGCCAGCAGTGGACGTTTTCATCAGCCCCAGCATTTT.

This clone showed up just once. The gene calls are TRBV6-5 and TRBJ2-5; 7 positions agree with TRBD2. CDR3 size: 14 residues. Looked up from germline, CDR1 is MNHEY and CDR2 is SVGAGI. Trimming cost V 5 bases and J 2 bases; bases outside gene matches: 5. The CDR3 is CASSPGGSQETQYF. In nucleotides, the CDR3 is TGTGCCAGCAGTCCGGGGGGATCGCAAGAGACCCAGTACTTC.

The chain is built from TRBV7-9 and TRBJ2-6, with D tentatively TRBD1 (6 bases). The V end was cut by 5 bases, the J end by 2 bases, with 13 bases between. Germline V gives CDR1 SEHNR, CDR2 FQNEAQ (reference sequence). The CDR3 covers 16 residues. The CDR3 DNA follows: TGTGCCAGCAGCGTAACACAGGGCGCTGGGGCCAACGTCCTGACTTTC. This gives the protein CASSVTQGAGANVLTF.

V is TRBV21-1 and J is TRBJ1-2; the tabulated D call, TRBD1, remains unverified against the DNA. TRBV21-1 is reported as a pseudogene. The CDR3 is made up of 15 amino acids. CDR3 loop: CASSKDRGVDYGYTF. In DNA, the CDR3 is TGTGCCAGCAGCAAAGACAGGGGGGTCGACTATGGCTACACCTTC.

This clone was counted a single time. The CDR3 loop reads CASSLDGGGANVLTF. CDR3 sequence (DNA): TGTGCCAGCAGCTTAGATGGGGGTGGGGCCAACGTCCTGACTTTC. V usage is TRBV7-9 and J usage is TRBJ2-6, with D tentatively TRBD1 or TRBD2 (5 bases each). This CDR3 is 15 amino acids long. The germline V gene has CDR1 SEHNR and CDR2 FQNEAQ (reference sequence). Trimming cost V 1 base and J 3 bases, with 7 bases left between them.

The V gene is TRBV7-2, the J gene TRBJ1-4, with D unclear. The germline CDR1 and CDR2 sequences are SGHTA and FQGNSA. The V end was cut by 5 bases, the J end by 7 bases, with 17 bases between. CDR3 length: 15 amino acids. This CDR3 reads CASSRPAGVGEKLFF. The CDR3 DNA reads as TGTGCCAGCAGCCGCCCGGCAGGAGTGGGTGAAAAACTGTTTTTT.

This chain connects TRBV2 to TRBJ1-6; the match to TRBD1 covers 7 bases. Germline V gene lookup returns CDR1 SNHLY and CDR2 FYNNEI. This CDR3 is built from 14 residues. The V and J ends lost 8 bases and 9 bases, in that order; junction bases with no gene match: 10. The chain's CDR3 is CASATGRNISPLHF. The CDR3 coding sequence is TGTGCCAGCGCGACAGGGAGGAATATTTCACCCCTCCACTTT. Together with reference TRBV2 and TRBJ1-6, the CDR3 gives the full variable domain: EPEVTQTPSHQVTQMGQEVILRCVPISNHLYFYWYRQILGQKVEFLVSFYNNEISEKSEIFDDQFSVERPDGSNFTLKIRSTKLEDSAMYFCASATGRNISPLHFGNGTRLTVT.

The chain recombines TRBV5-1 with TRBJ2-3, with D unresolved. This CDR3 comprises 14 residues. Germline CDR1 reads SGHRS; CDR2 reads YFSETQ. The ends were cut back, 6 bases at V and 0 bases at J, with 11 bases in the middle. CDR3 residues: CASTLQPSTDTQYF. For the CDR3, the DNA is TGCGCCAGCACCTTACAGCCTAGCACAGATACGCAGTATTTT.

J is TRBJ2-4 and V is TRBV7-8, with TRBD1 matching 10 bases. The CDR3 contains 14 residues. V was clipped by 1 base and J by 8 bases; unmatched bases: 2. Per the germline V gene, CDR1 is SGHVS and CDR2 is FQNEAQ. CDR3 in DNA: TGTGCCAGCAGCTTAGGACAGGGGGCGGACATTCAGTACTTC. Amino acids: CASSLGQGADIQYF.

This clone was seen only a few times. The chain is built from TRBV7-8 and TRBJ1-6; D unclear. The CDR3 loop spans 12 amino acids. V was cut by 2 bases and J by 10 bases, with 6 bases left in between. From germline, CDR1 is SGHVS and CDR2 FQNEAQ. The CDR3 loop reads CASSLLGSPLHF. CDR3 in DNA: TGTGCCAGCAGCTTATTAGGGTCACCCCTCCACTTT.

This chain uses TRBV19 with TRBJ2-5; D remains unclear. The CDR3 runs to 14 residues. Germline lookup yields CDR1 LNHDA and CDR2 SQIVND (reference sequence). V dropped 6 bases and J dropped 9 bases, with 20 bases sitting between them. The CDR3 DNA reads as TGTGCCAGTAGCCAGGACCGGTCCCGGTCGGCCCAGTACTTC. Amino acids: CASSQDRSRSAQYF.

V gene TRBV7-9 combines with J gene TRBJ1-6; weak D call: TRBD1 (6 bases). Germline V CDR1 and CDR2: SEHNR, FQNEAQ (reference sequence). The length of the CDR3 is 16 residues. The V and J ends lost 3 bases and 8 bases respectively, with 17 bases between them. CDR3 nucleotides: TGTGCCAGCAGCTTGGACAGCCGCCGGGCCTATTCACCCCTCCACTTT. It codes for CASSLDSRRAYSPLHF.

J is TRBJ2-3 and V is TRBV27; TRBD2 agrees at 10 bases. Trimming cost V 5 bases and J 2 bases; bases outside gene matches: 10. Germline V gives CDR1 MNHEY, CDR2 SMNVEV (reference sequence). This CDR3 spans 17 amino acids. The DNA for the CDR3 is TGTGCCAGCAGTCCCAGGTGGCTAGCGGGAGTCACAGATACGCAGTATTTT. This encodes CASSPRWLAGVTDTQYF.

This clone turned up a few times. The chain links TRBV18 to TRBJ2-7; perhaps D is TRBD1 or TRBD2 (5 bases each). The V and J ends lost 4 bases and 5 bases respectively, with 18 bases between them. Germline loops: CDR1 KGHSH, CDR2 LQKENI. The CDR3 sequence is 15 residues long. The CDR3 loop reads CASSLGPLGVDEQYF. The CDR3 DNA reads TGTGCCAGCTCACTGGGGCCCCTCGGGGTGGACGAGCAGTACTTC.

This clone was found once. The chain uses TRBV27 and TRBJ2-3; D assignment may be TRBD1 or TRBD2 (6 bases each). This CDR3 comprises 17 residues. Germline values: CDR1 MNHEY, CDR2 SMNVEV (reference sequence). Trimming stripped 6 bases from V and 6 bases from J, with 25 bases between. Written as DNA, the CDR3 is TGTGCCAGCAGCCTTAACTCCCTAGGGGGGCGCGTGGATACGCAGTATTTT. Translated, it gives CASSLNSLGGRVDTQYF.